This section outlines one TCR beta chain sequence together with its context. Its matching antigen is unknown. Method: immunoSEQ multiplex PCR; TCRdb's copy keeps in-frame clones and lacks some. The table shows a few hundred thousand clones, with over 80% occurring only once. Per germline, CDR1 SGHAT and CDR2 FQNNGV. The CDR3 is 16 amino acids. The V end lost 2 bases, the J end lost 5 bases, and 18 bases lay between the germline ends. The donors were in the roughly 120-subject validation cohort; that cohort was separate from the approximately 700-subject first cohort. The sample originates from a study of cytomegalovirus exposure and HLA in healthy donors. Study-wide results and caveats: The study labeled more than 150 TCR beta chains cytomegalovirus-associated. A few of the chains that were CMV-associated were confirmed in vitro to be specific for CMV antigens. The tendency of first-cohort TCR clusters to co-occur in the 120 or so validation repertoires was the finding of a later analysis.

The receptor comes from a woman aged 18-29 years in good health and CMV-seronegative. Input material: PBMCs. The chain couples TRBV11-2 to TRBJ1-2, with D possibly matching TRBD1 (6 bases). CDR3 sequence: CASSLRGAPPSYGYTF. CDR3 sequence (DNA): TGTGCCAGCAGCTTACGGGGGGCCCCCCCTTCTTATGGCTACACCTTC.